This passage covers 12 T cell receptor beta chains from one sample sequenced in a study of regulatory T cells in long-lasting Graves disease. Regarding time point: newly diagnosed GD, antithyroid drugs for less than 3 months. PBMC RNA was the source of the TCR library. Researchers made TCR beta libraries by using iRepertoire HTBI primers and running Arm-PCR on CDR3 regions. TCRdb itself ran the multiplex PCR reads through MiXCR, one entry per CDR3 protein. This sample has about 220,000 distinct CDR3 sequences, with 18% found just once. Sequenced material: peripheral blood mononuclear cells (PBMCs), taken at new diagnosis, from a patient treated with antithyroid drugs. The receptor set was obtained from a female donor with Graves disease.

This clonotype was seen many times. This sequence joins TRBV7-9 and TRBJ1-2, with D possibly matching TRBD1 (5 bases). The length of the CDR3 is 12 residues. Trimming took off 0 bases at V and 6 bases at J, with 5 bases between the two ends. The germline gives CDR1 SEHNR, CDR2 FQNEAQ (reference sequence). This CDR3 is CASSLARDGYTF. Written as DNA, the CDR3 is TGTGCCAGCAGCTTAGCCAGGGATGGCTACACCTTC.

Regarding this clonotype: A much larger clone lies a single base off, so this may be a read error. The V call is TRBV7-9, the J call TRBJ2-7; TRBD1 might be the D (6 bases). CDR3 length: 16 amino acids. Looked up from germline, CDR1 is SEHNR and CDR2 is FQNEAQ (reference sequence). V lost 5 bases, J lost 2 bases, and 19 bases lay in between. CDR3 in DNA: TGTGCCAGCAGCCATAGGAGAGGGGGTGGCACCTACGAGCAGTACTTC. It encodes CASSHRRGGGTYEQYF.

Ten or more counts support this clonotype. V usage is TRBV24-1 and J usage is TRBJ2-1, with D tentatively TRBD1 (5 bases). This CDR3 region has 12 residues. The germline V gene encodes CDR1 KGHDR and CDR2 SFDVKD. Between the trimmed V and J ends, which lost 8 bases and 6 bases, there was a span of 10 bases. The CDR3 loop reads CATKGLPNEQFF. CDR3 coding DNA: TGTGCCACCAAGGGGCTGCCCAATGAGCAGTTCTTC.

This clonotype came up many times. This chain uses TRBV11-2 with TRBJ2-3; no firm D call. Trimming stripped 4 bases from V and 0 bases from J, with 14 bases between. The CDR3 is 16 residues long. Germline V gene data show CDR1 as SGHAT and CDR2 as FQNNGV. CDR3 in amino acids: CASSSTSLLSTDTQYF. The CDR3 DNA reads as TGTGCCAGCAGCTCTACCAGCCTATTAAGCACAGATACGCAGTATTTT.

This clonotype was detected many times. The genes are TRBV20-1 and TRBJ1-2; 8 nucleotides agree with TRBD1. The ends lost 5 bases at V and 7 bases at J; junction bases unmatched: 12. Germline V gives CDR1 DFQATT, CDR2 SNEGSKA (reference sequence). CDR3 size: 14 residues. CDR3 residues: CSAPTRTGRSGYTF. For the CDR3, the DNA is TGCAGTGCTCCGACCCGGACAGGGAGGAGTGGCTACACCTTC.

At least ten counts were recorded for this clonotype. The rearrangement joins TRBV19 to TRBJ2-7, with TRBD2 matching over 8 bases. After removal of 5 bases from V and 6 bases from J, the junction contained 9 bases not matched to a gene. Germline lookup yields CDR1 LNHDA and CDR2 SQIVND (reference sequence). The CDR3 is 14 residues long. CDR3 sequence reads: CASSSSGQKGEQYF. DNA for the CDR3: TGTGCCAGTAGTTCTAGCGGGCAAAAGGGCGAGCAGTACTTC.

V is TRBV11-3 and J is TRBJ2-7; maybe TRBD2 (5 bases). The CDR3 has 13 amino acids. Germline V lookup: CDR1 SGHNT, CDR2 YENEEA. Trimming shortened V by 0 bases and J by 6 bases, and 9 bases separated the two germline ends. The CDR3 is CASSLDRRGEQYF. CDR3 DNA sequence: TGTGCCAGCAGCTTAGATCGCCGGGGCGAGCAGTACTTC.

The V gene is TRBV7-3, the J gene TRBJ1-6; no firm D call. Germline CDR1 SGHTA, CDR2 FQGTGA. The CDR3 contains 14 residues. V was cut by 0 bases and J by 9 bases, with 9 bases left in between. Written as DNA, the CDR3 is TGTGCCAGCAGCTTAACTTCAGGACCTTCACCCCTCCACTTT. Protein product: CASSLTSGPSPLHF.

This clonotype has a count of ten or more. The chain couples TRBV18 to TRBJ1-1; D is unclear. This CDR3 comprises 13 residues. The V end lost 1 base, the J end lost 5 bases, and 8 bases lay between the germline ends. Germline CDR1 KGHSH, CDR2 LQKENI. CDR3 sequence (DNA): TGTGCCAGCTCACCACGTGTTGGAACTGAAGCTTTCTTT. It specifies CASSPRVGTEAFF.

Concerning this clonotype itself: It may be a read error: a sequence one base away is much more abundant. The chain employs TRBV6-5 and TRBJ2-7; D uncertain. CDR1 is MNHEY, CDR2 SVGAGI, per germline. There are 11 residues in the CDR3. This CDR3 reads CAGSYWYEQYF. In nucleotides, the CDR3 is TGTGCCGGCAGTTACTGGTACGAGCAGTACTTC.

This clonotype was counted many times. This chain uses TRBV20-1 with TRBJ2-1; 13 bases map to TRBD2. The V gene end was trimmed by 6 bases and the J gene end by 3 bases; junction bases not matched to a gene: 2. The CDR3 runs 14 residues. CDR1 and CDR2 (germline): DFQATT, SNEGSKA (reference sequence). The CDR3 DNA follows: TGCAGTGCCGGACTAGCGGGAGACTACAATGAGCAGTTCTTC. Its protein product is CSAGLAGDYNEQFF.

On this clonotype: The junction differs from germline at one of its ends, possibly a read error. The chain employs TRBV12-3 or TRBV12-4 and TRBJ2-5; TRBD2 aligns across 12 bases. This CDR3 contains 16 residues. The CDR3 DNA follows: TGTGCCAGCAGTATTACTAGCGGGAGGCCCCAAGAGACCCGGTACTTC. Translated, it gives CASSITSGRPQETRYF.